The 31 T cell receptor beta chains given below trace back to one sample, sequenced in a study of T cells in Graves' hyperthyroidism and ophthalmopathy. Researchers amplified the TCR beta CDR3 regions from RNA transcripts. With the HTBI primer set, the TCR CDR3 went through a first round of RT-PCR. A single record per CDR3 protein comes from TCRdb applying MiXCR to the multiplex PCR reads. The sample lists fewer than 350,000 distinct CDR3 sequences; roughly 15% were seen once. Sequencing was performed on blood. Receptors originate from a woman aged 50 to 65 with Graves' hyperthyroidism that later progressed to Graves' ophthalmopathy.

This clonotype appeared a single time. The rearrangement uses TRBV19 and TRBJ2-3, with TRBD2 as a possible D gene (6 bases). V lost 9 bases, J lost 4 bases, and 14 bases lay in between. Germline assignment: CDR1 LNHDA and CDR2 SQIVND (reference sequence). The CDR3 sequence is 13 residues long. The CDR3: CASKRESADTQYF. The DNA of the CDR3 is TGTGCCAGCAAACGGGAGTCCGCAGATACGCAGTATTTT.

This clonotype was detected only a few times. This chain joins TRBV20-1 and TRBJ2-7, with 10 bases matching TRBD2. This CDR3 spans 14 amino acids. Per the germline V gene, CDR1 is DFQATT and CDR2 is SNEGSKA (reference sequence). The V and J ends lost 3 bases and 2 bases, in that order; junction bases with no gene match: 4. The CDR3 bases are TGCAGTGCTAGGGACCTAGCGGGAGCCTACGAGCAGTACTTC. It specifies CSARDLAGAYEQYF.

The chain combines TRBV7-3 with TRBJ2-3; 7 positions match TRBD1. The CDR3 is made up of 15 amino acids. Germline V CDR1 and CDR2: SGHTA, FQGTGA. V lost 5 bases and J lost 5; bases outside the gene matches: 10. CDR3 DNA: TGTGCCAGCAGCCAATCAGGGGGAGAAGGAGATACGCAGTATTTT. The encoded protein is CASSQSGGEGDTQYF. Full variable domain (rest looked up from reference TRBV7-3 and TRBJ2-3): GAGVSQTPSNKVTEKGKYVELRCDPISGHTALYWYRQSLGQGPEFLIYFQGTGAADDSGLPNDRFFAVRPEGSVSTLKIQRTERGDSAVYLCASSQSGGEGDTQYFGPGTRLTVL.

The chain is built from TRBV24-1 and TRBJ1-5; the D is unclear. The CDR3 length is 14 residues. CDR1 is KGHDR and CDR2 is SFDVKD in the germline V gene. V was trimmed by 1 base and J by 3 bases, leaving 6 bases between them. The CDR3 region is CATSDFHANQPQHF. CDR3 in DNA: TGTGCCACCAGTGATTTCCATGCCAATCAGCCCCAGCATTTT.

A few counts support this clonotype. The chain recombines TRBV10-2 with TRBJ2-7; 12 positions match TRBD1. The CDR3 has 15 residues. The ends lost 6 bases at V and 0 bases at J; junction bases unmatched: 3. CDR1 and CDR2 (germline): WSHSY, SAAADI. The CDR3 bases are TGCGCCAGCAGGGAGGGACAGGGGGCCTCCTACGAGCAGTACTTC. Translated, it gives CASREGQGASYEQYF.

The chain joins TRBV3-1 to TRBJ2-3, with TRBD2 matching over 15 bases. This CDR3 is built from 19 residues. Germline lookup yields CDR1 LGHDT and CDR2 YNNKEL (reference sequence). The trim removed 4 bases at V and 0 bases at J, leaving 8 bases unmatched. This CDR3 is CASSPRTSGRATSTDTQYF. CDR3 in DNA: TGTGCCAGCAGCCCCCGGACTAGCGGGAGGGCCACAAGCACAGATACGCAGTATTTT.

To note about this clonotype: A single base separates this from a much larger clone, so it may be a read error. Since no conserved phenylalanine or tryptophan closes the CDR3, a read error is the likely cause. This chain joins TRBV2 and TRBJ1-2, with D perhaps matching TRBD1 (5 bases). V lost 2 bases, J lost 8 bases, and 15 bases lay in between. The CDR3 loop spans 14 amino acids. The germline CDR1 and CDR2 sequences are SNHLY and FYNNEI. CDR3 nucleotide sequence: TGTGCCAGCAGTGAACGGGATAGGGGAGGGGGCTACACCCTC. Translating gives CASSERDRGGGYTL.

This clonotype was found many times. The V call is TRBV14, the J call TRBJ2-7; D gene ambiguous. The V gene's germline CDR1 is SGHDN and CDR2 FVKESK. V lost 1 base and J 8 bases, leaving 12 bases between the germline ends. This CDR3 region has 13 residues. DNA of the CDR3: TGTGCCAGCAGCCAAGCGGGTGCTTGGAAGCAGTACTTC. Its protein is CASSQAGAWKQYF.

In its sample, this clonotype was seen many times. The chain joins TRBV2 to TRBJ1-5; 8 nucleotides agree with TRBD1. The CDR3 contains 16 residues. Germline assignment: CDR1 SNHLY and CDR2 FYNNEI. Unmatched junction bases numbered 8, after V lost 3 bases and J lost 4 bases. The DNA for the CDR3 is TGTGCCAGCAGTGACAGAGGACAGGGAGGAAATCAGCCCCAGCATTTT. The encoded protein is CASSDRGQGGNQPQHF.

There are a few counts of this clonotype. CDR3 residues: CASSIGLAGVLTDTQYF. The CDR3 coding sequence is TGTGCCAGTAGTATAGGACTAGCGGGAGTTCTCACAGATACGCAGTATTTT. The chain has TRBV19 and TRBJ2-3, with TRBD2 matching over 12 bases. With 1 base clipped from V and 2 bases from J, the junction kept 4 bases outside the gene matches. This CDR3 comprises 17 residues. Germline assignment: CDR1 LNHDA and CDR2 SQIVND (reference sequence).

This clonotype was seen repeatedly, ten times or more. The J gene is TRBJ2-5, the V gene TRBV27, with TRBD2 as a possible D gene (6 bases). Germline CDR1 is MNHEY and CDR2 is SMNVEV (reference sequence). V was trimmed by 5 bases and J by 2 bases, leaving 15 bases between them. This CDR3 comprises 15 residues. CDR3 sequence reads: CASSASPGAQETQYF. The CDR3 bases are TGTGCCAGCAGTGCAAGCCCGGGAGCACAAGAGACCCAGTACTTC.

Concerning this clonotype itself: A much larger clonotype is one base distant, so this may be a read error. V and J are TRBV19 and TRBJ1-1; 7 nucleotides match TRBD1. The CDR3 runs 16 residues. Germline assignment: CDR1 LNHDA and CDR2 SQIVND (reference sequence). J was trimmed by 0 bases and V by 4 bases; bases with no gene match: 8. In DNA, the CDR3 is TGTGCCAGTAGTAACCTTGAGACAGGGATGAACACTGAAGCTTTCTTT. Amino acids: CASSNLETGMNTEAFF.

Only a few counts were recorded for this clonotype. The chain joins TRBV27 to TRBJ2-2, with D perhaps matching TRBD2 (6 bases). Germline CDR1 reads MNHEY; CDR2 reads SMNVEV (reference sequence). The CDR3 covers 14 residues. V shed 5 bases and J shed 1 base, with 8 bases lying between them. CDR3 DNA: TGTGCCAGCAGTCCCGGGAGGAACACCGGGGAGCTGTTTTTT. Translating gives CASSPGRNTGELFF.

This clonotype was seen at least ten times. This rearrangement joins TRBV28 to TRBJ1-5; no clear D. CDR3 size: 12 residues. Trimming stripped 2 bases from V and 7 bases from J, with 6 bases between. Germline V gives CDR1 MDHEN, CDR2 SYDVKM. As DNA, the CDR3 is TGTGCCAGCAGTTTAAGGTTCCAGCCCCAGCATTTT. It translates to CASSLRFQPQHF.

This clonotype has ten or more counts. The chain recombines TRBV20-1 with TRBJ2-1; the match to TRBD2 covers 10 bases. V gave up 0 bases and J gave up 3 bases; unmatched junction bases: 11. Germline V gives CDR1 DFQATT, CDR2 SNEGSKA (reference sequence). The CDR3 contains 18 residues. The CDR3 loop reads CSARDRSRTSGLYNEQFF. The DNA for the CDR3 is TGCAGTGCTAGAGATAGATCGCGGACTAGCGGTCTCTACAATGAGCAGTTCTTC.

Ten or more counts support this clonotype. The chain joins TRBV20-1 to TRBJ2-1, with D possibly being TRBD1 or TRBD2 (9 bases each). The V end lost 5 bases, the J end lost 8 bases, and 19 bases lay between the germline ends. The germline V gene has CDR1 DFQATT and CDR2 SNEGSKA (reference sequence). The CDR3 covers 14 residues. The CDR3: CSAQSGRTGDEQFF. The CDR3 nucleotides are TGCAGTGCTCAAAGCGGGAGGACAGGGGATGAGCAGTTCTTC.

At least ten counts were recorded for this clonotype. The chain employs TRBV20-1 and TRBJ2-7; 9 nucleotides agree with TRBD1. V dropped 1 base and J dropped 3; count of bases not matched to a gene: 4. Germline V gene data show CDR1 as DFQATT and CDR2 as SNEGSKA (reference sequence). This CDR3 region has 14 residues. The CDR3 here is CSARVTDRGYEQYF. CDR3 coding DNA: TGCAGTGCTAGAGTCACGGACAGGGGCTACGAGCAGTACTTC.

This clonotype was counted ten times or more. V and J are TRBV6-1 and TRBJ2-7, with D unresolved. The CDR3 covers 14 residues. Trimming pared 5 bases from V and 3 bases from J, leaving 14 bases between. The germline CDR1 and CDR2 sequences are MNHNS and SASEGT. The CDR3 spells CASSYVGKGYEQYF. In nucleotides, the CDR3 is TGTGCCAGCAGTTATGTGGGGAAAGGCTACGAGCAGTACTTC.

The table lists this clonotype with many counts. CDR3 DNA sequence: TGTGCCAGCAGCTCGGAGAGCACAGATACGCAGTATTTT. Its translation is CASSSESTDTQYF. The rearrangement joins TRBV7-6 to TRBJ2-3; D uncertain. In germline, CDR1 is SGHVS, CDR2 FNYEAQ. V was shortened by 4 bases and J by 0 bases, with 5 bases between the two germline ends. The CDR3 runs 13 residues.

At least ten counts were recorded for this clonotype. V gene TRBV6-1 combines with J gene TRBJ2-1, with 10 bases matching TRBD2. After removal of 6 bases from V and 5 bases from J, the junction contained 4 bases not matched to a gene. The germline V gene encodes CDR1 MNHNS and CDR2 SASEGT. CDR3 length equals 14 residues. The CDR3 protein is CASSPGLANNEQFF. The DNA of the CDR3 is TGTGCCAGCAGCCCGGGACTAGCGAACAATGAGCAGTTCTTC.

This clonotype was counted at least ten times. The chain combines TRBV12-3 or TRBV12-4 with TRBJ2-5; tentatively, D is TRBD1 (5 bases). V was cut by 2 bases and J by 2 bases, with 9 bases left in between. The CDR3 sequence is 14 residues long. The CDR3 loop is CASSLRRQQETQYF. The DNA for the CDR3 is TGTGCCAGCAGTTTAAGGCGACAGCAAGAGACCCAGTACTTC.

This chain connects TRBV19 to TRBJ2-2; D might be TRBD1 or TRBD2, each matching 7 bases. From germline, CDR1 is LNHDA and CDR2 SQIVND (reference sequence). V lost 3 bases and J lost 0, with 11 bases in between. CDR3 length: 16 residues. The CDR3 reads CASSMGGGANTGELFF. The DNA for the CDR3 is TGTGCCAGTAGTATGGGAGGGGGCGCGAACACCGGGGAGCTGTTTTTT. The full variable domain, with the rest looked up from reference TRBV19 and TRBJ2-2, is DGGITQSPKYLFRKEGQNVTLSCEQNLNHDAMYWYRQDPGQGLRLIYYSQIVNDFQKGDIAEGYSVSREKKESFPLTVTSAQKNPTAFYLCASSMGGGANTGELFFGEGSRLTVL.

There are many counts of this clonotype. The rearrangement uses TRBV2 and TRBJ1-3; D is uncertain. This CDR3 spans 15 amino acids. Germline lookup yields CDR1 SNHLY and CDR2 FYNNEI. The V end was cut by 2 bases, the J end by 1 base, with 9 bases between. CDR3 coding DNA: TGTGCCAGCAGTGAAATGGCCGAGTCTGGAAACACCATATATTTT. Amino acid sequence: CASSEMAESGNTIYF.

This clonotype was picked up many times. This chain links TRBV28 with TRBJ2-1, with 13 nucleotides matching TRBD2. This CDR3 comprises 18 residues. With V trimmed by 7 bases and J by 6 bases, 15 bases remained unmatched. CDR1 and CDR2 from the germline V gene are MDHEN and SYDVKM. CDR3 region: CASNLPGLAGRAVNEQFF. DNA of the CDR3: TGTGCCAGCAACCTCCCGGGACTAGCGGGACGGGCCGTCAATGAGCAGTTCTTC.

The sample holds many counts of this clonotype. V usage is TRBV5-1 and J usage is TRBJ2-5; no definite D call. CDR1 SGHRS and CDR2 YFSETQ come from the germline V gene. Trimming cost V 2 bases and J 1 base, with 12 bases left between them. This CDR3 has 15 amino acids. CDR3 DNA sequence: TGCGCCAGCAGCTTCCCGTACGGATTCCAAGAGACCCAGTACTTC. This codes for CASSFPYGFQETQYF.

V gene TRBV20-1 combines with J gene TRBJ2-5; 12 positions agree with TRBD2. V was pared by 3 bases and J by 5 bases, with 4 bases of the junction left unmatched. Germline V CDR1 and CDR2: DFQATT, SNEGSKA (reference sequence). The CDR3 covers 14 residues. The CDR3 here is CSASGLAGRETQYF. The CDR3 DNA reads TGCAGTGCTAGCGGACTAGCGGGACGGGAGACCCAGTACTTC.

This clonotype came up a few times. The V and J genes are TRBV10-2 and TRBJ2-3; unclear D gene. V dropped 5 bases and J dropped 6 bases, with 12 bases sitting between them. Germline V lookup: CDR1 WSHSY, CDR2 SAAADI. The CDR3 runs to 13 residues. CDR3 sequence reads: CASSLYAGDTQYF. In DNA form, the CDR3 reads TGCGCCAGCAGTTTGTACGCTGGTGATACGCAGTATTTT.

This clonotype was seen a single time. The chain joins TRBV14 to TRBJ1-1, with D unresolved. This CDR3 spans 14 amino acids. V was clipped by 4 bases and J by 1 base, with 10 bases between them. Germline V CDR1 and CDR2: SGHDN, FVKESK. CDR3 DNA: TGTGCCAGCAGCCCGTGGTCGGGGAACACTGAAGCTTTCTTT. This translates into CASSPWSGNTEAFF.

CDR3 nucleotides: TGCGCCAGCAGCCAAGAGAGGCCGAGAGGGGACGGCACAGATACGCAGTATTTT. It translates to CASSQERPRGDGTDTQYF. The chain has TRBV4-1 and TRBJ2-3, with D tentatively TRBD1 or TRBD2 (5 bases each). Looked up from germline, CDR1 is MGHRA and CDR2 is YSYEKL. This CDR3 spans 18 amino acids. The ends were cut back, 0 bases at V and 1 base at J, with 17 bases in the middle.

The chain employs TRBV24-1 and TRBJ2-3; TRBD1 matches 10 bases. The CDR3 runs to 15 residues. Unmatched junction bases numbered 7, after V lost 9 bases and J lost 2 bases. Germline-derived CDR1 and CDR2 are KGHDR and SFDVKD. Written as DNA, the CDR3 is TGTGCCACCGGGCCGGGACAGGGGACCACAGATACGCAGTATTTT. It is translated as CATGPGQGTTDTQYF.

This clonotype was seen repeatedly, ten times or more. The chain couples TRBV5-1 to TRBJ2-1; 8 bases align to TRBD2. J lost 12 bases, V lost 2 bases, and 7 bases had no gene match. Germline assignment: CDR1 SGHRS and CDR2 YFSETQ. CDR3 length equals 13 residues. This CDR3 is CASSFASGSGQFF. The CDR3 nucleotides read TGCGCCAGCAGCTTCGCAAGCGGGAGTGGGCAGTTCTTC.